This is a list of T cell receptor beta chains from one sample in a study of beta chain features in type 1 diabetes. Only in-frame clones appear in the TCRdb table, and some are missing; sequencing was by immunoSEQ multiplex PCR. The table has hundreds of thousands of clones, 11% seen once. Sequencing input: naive CD4+ T cells from blood. The receptor set was obtained from a woman in her 30s in good health. Both conserved end residues are part of each CDR3. A D gene is named only where the DNA matches it firmly. Some rows mark clone size as missing; the rest say once, few, many or name a class of expanded clone.

V: TRBV15; size: NA; J: TRBJ2-5; D: TRBD2; length: 18; DNA: TGTGCCACCAGCAGTCTTCTAGCGGGAGGGCGAGCAAAAGAGACCCAGTACTTC; CDR3: CATSSLLAGGRAKETQYF
V: TRBV6-1; size: NA; J: TRBJ2-1; D: TRBD2; length: 15; DNA: TGTGCCAGCGGGACTAGCGGGAGAGATCGCAGTGAGCAGTTCTTC; CDR3: CASGTSGRDRSEQFF
V: TRBV27; size: NA; J: TRBJ2-3; D: TRBD2; length: 16; DNA: TGTGCCAGCAGTTTGGTACTAGCGGGTAGCACAGATACGCAGTATTTT; CDR3: CASSLVLAGSTDTQYF
V: TRBV5-4; size: NA; J: TRBJ1-3; D: TRBD1; length: 18; DNA: TGTGCCAGCAGCTATGCTGGACAGGTGAAACGCTCTGGAAACACCATATATTTT; CDR3: CASSYAGQVKRSGNTIYF
V: TRBV11-2; size: few; J: TRBJ2-4; D: TRBD2; length: 17; DNA: TGTGCCAGCAGCTTAGCTTATTCGGGAGGGGGCAAAAACATTCAGTACTTC; CDR3: CASSLAYSGGGKNIQYF
V: TRBV2; size: few; J: TRBJ1-1; D: TRBD1; length: 13; DNA: TGTGCCAGCAGTTACAGGGGGACCACTGAAGCTTTCTTT; CDR3: CASSYRGTTEAFF
V: TRBV5-4; size: NA; J: TRBJ2-5; D: NA; length: 11; DNA: TGTGCCAGCAGCACTCGAGAGACCCAGTACTTC; CDR3: CASSTRETQYF
V: TRBV5-1; size: NA; J: TRBJ2-1; D: TRBD2; length: 15; DNA: TGCGCCAGCAGCTCGGGACTAGCGGGACCCAATGAGCAGTTCTTC; CDR3: CASSSGLAGPNEQFF
V: TRBV2; size: NA; J: TRBJ1-2; D: NA; length: 12; DNA: TGTGCCAGCAGAGAAGGGGCCTATGGCTACACCTTC; CDR3: CASREGAYGYTF
V: TRBV4-3; size: few; J: TRBJ2-7; D: NA; length: 15; DNA: TGCGCCAGCAGCCAAGACGGAGCGGATCACTACGAGCAGTACTTC; CDR3: CASSQDGADHYEQYF
V: TRBV9; size: few; J: TRBJ2-1; D: TRBD1; length: 16; DNA: TGTGCCAGCAGCTCGGGGGACAGGAGCTCCTACAATGAGCAGTTCTTC; CDR3: CASSSGDRSSYNEQFF
V: TRBV14; size: few; J: TRBJ2-5; D: TRBD2; length: 19; DNA: TGTGCCAGCACCCACCTCTCGAAAAGACTAGCTCCGGGGGGAGAGACCCAGTACTTC; CDR3: CASTHLSKRLAPGGETQYF
V: TRBV4-3; size: NA; J: TRBJ2-6; D: NA; length: 15; DNA: TGCGCCAGCAGCCGGGCGGGGACTGGGGCCAACGTCCTGACTTTC; CDR3: CASSRAGTGANVLTF
V: TRBV28; size: NA; J: TRBJ2-4; D: NA; length: 15; DNA: TGTGCCAGCAGTAGCCCTTTGCTAGCCAAAAACATTCAGTACTTC; CDR3: CASSSPLLAKNIQYF
V: TRBV4-2; size: few; J: TRBJ2-3; D: NA; length: 15; DNA: TGTGCCAGCAGCCAAGGGATAGCGGACACAGATACGCAGTATTTT; CDR3: CASSQGIADTDTQYF
V: TRBV9; size: few; J: TRBJ2-7; D: NA; length: 16; DNA: TGTGCCAGCAGCCCACGGTCAGCTAGCAGGACCTACGAGCAGTACTTC; CDR3: CASSPRSASRTYEQYF
V: TRBV28; size: NA; J: TRBJ2-7; D: NA; length: 15; DNA: TGTGCCAGCAACTCGGGACAACTCGCCCCCTCCGAGCAGTACTTC; CDR3: CASNSGQLAPSEQYF
V: TRBV7-2; size: NA; J: TRBJ2-3; D: TRBD2; length: 16; DNA: TGTGCCAGCAGCCCGGGACTAGCGGGAGATGCAGATACGCAGTATTTT; CDR3: CASSPGLAGDADTQYF
V: TRBV7-2; size: few; J: TRBJ2-7; D: TRBD2; length: 16; DNA: TGTGCCAGCAGCTCGCCGGGACTAGCGGGAGCCTACGAGCAGTACTTC; CDR3: CASSSPGLAGAYEQYF
V: TRBV6-6; size: NA; J: TRBJ1-1; D: TRBD1; length: 14; DNA: TGTGCCAGCAGACAGACAGGGGTGAACACTGAAGCTTTCTTT; CDR3: CASRQTGVNTEAFF
V: TRBV7-9; size: NA; J: TRBJ2-7; D: TRBD1; length: 15; DNA: TGTGCCAGCAGCCTCCAAGGACAGGGGAACTACGAGCAGTACTTC; CDR3: CASSLQGQGNYEQYF
V: TRBV27; size: NA; J: TRBJ2-1; D: TRBD2; length: 15; DNA: TGTGCCAGCAGAGGACTTCTAGCGGGAGCGGGTGAGCAGTTCTTC; CDR3: CASRGLLAGAGEQFF
V: TRBV29-1; size: few; J: TRBJ2-5; D: TRBD1; length: 14; DNA: TGCAGCGCGACGGGACAGGGGATGGGAGAGACCCAGTACTTC; CDR3: CSATGQGMGETQYF
V: TRBV27; size: few; J: TRBJ2-2; D: TRBD2; length: 17; DNA: TGTGCCAGCAGCCCACTAGCGGGAGATTTTAACACCGGGGAGCTGTTTTTT; CDR3: CASSPLAGDFNTGELFF
V: TRBV5-6; size: few; J: TRBJ1-1; D: NA; length: 16; DNA: TGTGCCAGCAGCTTGGAAAGCGGCAGTTTGAACACTGAAGCTTTCTTT; CDR3: CASSLESGSLNTEAFF
V: TRBV19; size: few; J: TRBJ2-1; D: TRBD2; length: 16; DNA: TGTGCCAGTAGTTTCTCGCTAGCGGGAGTTCTCTATGAGCAGTTCTTC; CDR3: CASSFSLAGVLYEQFF
V: TRBV30; size: few; J: TRBJ2-2; D: TRBD2; length: 14; DNA: TGTGCCTGGAGTCCGGGAACTAGCGCCGGGGAGCTGTTTTTT; CDR3: CAWSPGTSAGELFF
V: TRBV4-1; size: few; J: TRBJ1-4; D: NA; length: 13; DNA: TGCGCCAGCAGCCAAGTCTCGGGTGAAAAACTGTTTTTT; CDR3: CASSQVSGEKLFF
V: TRBV4-2; size: NA; J: TRBJ1-2; D: NA; length: 14; DNA: TGTGCCAGCAGCGGGCAGGGACATAACTATGGCTACACCTTC; CDR3: CASSGQGHNYGYTF
V: TRBV7-2; size: NA; J: TRBJ2-1; D: NA; length: 14; DNA: TGTGCCAGCAGCTTGTCGCTAGCGCAGAATGAGCAGTTCTTC; CDR3: CASSLSLAQNEQFF
V: TRBV7-2; size: few; J: TRBJ2-1; D: NA; length: 13; DNA: TGTGCCAGCAGCCCTCACAGGCGAAATGAGCAGTTCTTC; CDR3: CASSPHRRNEQFF
V: TRBV6-5; size: NA; J: TRBJ2-5; D: NA; length: 15; DNA: TGTGCCAGCAGTTACTCCGGAGTAGTTGAAGAGACCCAGTACTTC; CDR3: CASSYSGVVEETQYF
V: TRBV7-2; size: few; J: TRBJ2-6; D: NA; length: 16; DNA: TGTGCCAGCAGCTGGCCCCCGGGCTCTGGGGCCAACGTCCTGACTTTC; CDR3: CASSWPPGSGANVLTF
V: TRBV4-3; size: NA; J: TRBJ2-1; D: TRBD2; length: 17; DNA: TGCGCCAGCAGCCAAGTTGGATCTAGCGGGATATACAATGAGCAGTTCTTC; CDR3: CASSQVGSSGIYNEQFF
V: TRBV6-1; size: few; J: TRBJ2-6; D: TRBD1; length: 16; DNA: TGTGCCAGCAGTGAGGGGACAGGGGTAGCCCTCCACGTCCTGACTTTC; CDR3: CASSEGTGVALHVLTF
V: TRBV18; size: few; J: TRBJ2-7; D: TRBD2; length: 18; DNA: TGTGCCAGCTCACCAGGGACTAGCGGGAGGGCCCTTGTCTACGAGCAGTACTTC; CDR3: CASSPGTSGRALVYEQYF
V: TRBV25-1; size: few; J: TRBJ2-1; D: TRBD2; length: 14; DNA: TGTGCCAGCAGTTTTGCGGGAGCTTCCAATGAGCAGTTCTTC; CDR3: CASSFAGASNEQFF
V: TRBV2; size: few; J: TRBJ2-3; D: NA; length: 16; DNA: TGTGCCAGCAGGGGAGGTTTGGGTCCCCGCACAGATACGCAGTATTTT; CDR3: CASRGGLGPRTDTQYF
V: TRBV18; size: few; J: TRBJ2-3; D: TRBD1; length: 17; DNA: TGTGCCAGCTCACCTTATGGACAGGGAGCAAGCACAGATACGCAGTATTTT; CDR3: CASSPYGQGASTDTQYF
V: TRBV5-1; size: few; J: TRBJ2-2; D: TRBD2; length: 15; DNA: TGCGCCAGCAGGACCGGGACTAGCGTTTCCGGGGAGCTGTTTTTT; CDR3: CASRTGTSVSGELFF
V: TRBV19; size: few; J: TRBJ2-3; D: NA; length: 12; DNA: TGTGCCAGTAGTATCCAGGCAGATACGCAGTATTTT; CDR3: CASSIQADTQYF
V: TRBV5-4; size: few; J: TRBJ2-5; D: NA; length: 13; DNA: TGTGCCAGCAGCTTGGGCAGCCAAGAGACCCAGTACTTC; CDR3: CASSLGSQETQYF
V: TRBV7-3; size: NA; J: TRBJ2-7; D: TRBD2; length: 15; DNA: TGTGCCAGCAGCTTGAGCGGGAGTACAACCTCCGAGCAGTACTTC; CDR3: CASSLSGSTTSEQYF
V: TRBV6-6; size: few; J: TRBJ2-5; D: NA; length: 14; DNA: TGTGCCAGCAGTTATTTCACAGGGCAAGAGACCCAGTACTTC; CDR3: CASSYFTGQETQYF
V: TRBV7-2; size: few; J: TRBJ2-1; D: TRBD2; length: 15; DNA: TGTGCCAGCTGTAGACTAGCGGGAGCGGGGAATGAGCAGTTCTTC; CDR3: CASCRLAGAGNEQFF
V: TRBV4-2; size: few; J: TRBJ1-4; D: TRBD1; length: 17; DNA: TGTGCCAGCAGCCAAGGGGACAGGACTGCAACTAATGAAAAACTGTTTTTT; CDR3: CASSQGDRTATNEKLFF
V: TRBV18; size: NA; J: TRBJ1-2; D: TRBD1; length: 16; DNA: TGTGCCAGCTCACCACCGTCGGCAGGGGGCATCTATGGCTACACCTTC; CDR3: CASSPPSAGGIYGYTF
V: TRBV5-4; size: few; J: TRBJ1-1; D: NA; length: 15; DNA: TGTGCCAGCAGCTCCGAAGCGATCAAGAACACTGAAGCTTTCTTT; CDR3: CASSSEAIKNTEAFF
V: TRBV28; size: few; J: TRBJ2-3; D: NA; length: 14; DNA: TGTGCCAGCAGTCGGAGCCCCCGCACAGATACGCAGTATTTT; CDR3: CASSRSPRTDTQYF
V: TRBV7-9; size: NA; J: TRBJ1-2; D: TRBD1; length: 14; DNA: TGTGCCAGCAGCTTGGGACAGGGGATCGGTGGCTACACCTTC; CDR3: CASSLGQGIGGYTF
V: TRBV7-3; size: NA; J: TRBJ2-1; D: TRBD2; length: 17; DNA: TGTGCCAGCAGCTTAAGCCGTGGGACTAGCGGCCTCCCTCAGCAGTTCTTC; CDR3: CASSLSRGTSGLPQQFF